A selection of T cell receptor beta chains follows, all from one sample in a study of Graves' ophthalmopathy and Graves' hyperthyroidism. TCRdb reanalysed the multiplex PCR reads using MiXCR and keeps one entry per CDR3 protein. Of about 740,000 distinct CDR3 sequences in the sample, 40% were seen once. The material sequenced was peripheral blood. The receptors shown here come from an adult man with Graves' ophthalmopathy. Both conserved end residues are part of each CDR3. The D gene is left open where the match is weak. Clone sizes are given selectively: once, few, many, or a class where the clone is expanded.

.	TRBV30	TRBJ1-3	.	CAWSVLVSGNTIYF	TGTGCCTGGAGTGTACTAGTCTCTGGAAACACCATATATTTT
.	TRBV25-1	TRBJ1-5	.	CASSDPVPNYQPQHF	TGTGCCAGCAGTGATCCTGTCCCTAACTATCAGCCCCAGCATTTT
.	TRBV2	TRBJ1-1	.	CASSLGDRPSNTEAFF	TGTGCCAGCAGCTTGGGTGACAGGCCGTCGAACACTGAAGCTTTCTTT
.	TRBV9	TRBJ1-6	TRBD1	CASRPPGQRNSPLHF	TGTGCCAGCAGGCCTCCGGGACAGAGAAATTCACCCCTCCACTTT
many	TRBV7-9	TRBJ1-2	.	CASSLIGYTF	TGTGCCAGCAGCTTGATTGGCTACACCTTC
.	TRBV25-1	TRBJ2-6	.	CASSYLGRTSGANVLTF	TGTGCCAGCAGTTACTTGGGCCGGACCTCTGGGGCCAACGTCCTGACTTTC
.	TRBV25-1	TRBJ1-5	.	CASRGSILGNQPQHF	TGTGCCAGCAGGGGGAGTATTTTGGGCAATCAGCCCCAGCATTTT
few	TRBV12-3/TRBV12-4	TRBJ2-7	TRBD1	CASSSRQGEQQYF	TGTGCCAGCAGCTCCAGACAGGGTGAGCAGCAGTACTTC
.	TRBV7-9	TRBJ2-2	.	CASSSSSGRTGELFF	TGTGCCAGCAGCTCATCGTCAGGGCGGACCGGGGAGCTGTTTTTT
.	TRBV7-9	TRBJ2-5	.	CASSFGSGYQPQYF	TGTGCCAGCAGCTTCGGGTCGGGGTATCAGCCCCAGTACTTC
.	TRBV25-1	TRBJ2-7	TRBD2	CASRGGSSYEQYF	TGTGCCAGCCGGGGCGGGAGCTCCTACGAGCAGTACTTC
many	TRBV15	TRBJ1-2	TRBD1	CATSRDAGGGYGYTF	TGTGCCACCAGCAGAGATGCAGGGGGAGGCTATGGCTACACCTTC
.	TRBV14	TRBJ2-7	TRBD2	CASSTRLVAGASSYEQYF	TGTGCCAGCAGCACCCGACTTGTAGCGGGGGCCAGCTCCTACGAGCAGTACTTC
once	TRBV2	TRBJ1-2	TRBD1	CASSEGQGEGYTF	TGTGCCAGCAGTGAAGGGCAGGGGGAGGGCTACACCTTC
.	TRBV29-1	TRBJ1-2	.	CSVEASSNYGYTF	TGCAGCGTTGAGGCGAGTTCTAACTATGGCTACACCTTC
many	TRBV7-2	TRBJ1-1	.	CASSLKSQEAFF	TGTGCCAGCAGCTTGAAATCGCAAGAAGCTTTCTTT
.	TRBV5-6	TRBJ1-1	TRBD1	CASSLTGGQRTEAFF	TGCGCCAGCAGCTTGACAGGGGGCCAGCGGACTGAAGCTTTCTTT
.	TRBV25-1	TRBJ2-6	.	CASSFFSTVSGANVLTF	TGTGCCAGCAGTTTCTTCAGTACGGTGTCTGGGGCCAACGTCCTGACTTTC
.	TRBV5-6	TRBJ2-7	.	CASSGEGQVNEQYF	TGTGCCAGCAGCGGGGAGGGACAGGTAAACGAGCAGTACTTC
few	TRBV2	TRBJ1-5	.	CASSERSHSNQPQHF	TGTGCCAGCAGTGAACGCAGCCATAGCAATCAGCCCCAGCATTTT
few	TRBV6-6	TRBJ2-5	.	CASSYSERQETQYF	TGTGCCAGCAGTTACTCAGAACGACAAGAGACCCAGTACTTC
few	TRBV7-9	TRBJ2-7	TRBD1	CASSFQGARQYF	TGTGCCAGCAGCTTTCAGGGGGCTCGGCAGTACTTC
.	TRBV29-1	TRBJ1-2	TRBD1	CSVDLQWTGGDGYTF	TGCAGCGTTGACCTCCAATGGACAGGGGGCGACGGCTACACCTTC
few	TRBV7-9	TRBJ1-1	.	CASSSVWNTEAFF	TGTGCCAGCAGCTCCGTCTGGAACACTGAAGCTTTCTTT
.	TRBV14	TRBJ1-1	.	CASSHRNKGYTEAFF	TGTGCCAGCAGCCACCGAAATAAAGGGTACACTGAAGCTTTCTTT
many	TRBV7-3	TRBJ2-6	.	CASSDPGRGSGANVLTF	TGTGCCAGCAGCGATCCGGGACGGGGGTCTGGGGCCAACGTCCTGACTTTC
many	TRBV20-1	TRBJ1-1	.	CSAHLGQGAEAFF	TGCAGTGCACATCTCGGGCAGGGCGCTGAAGCTTTCTTT